What follows describes a single T cell receptor (beta chain). These data belong to a study of cytomegalovirus exposure and HLA in healthy donors. Germline loops: CDR1 MNHNY, CDR2 SVGAGI (reference sequence). The V and J ends lost 7 bases and 4 bases respectively, with 16 bases between them. This CDR3 has 15 residues. PCR employed 60 Vbeta and 13 Jbeta primers. TCRdb's table, derived via immunoSEQ multiplex PCR, lists solely in-frame clones and lacks some. This sample has some 180,000 clones, with about four fifths found just once. Sequencing was carried out using PBMCs. The TCR comes from a woman aged 18-29 years in good health and CMV-seronegative. V is TRBV6-6 and J is TRBJ2-2; D is unclear. The CDR3 DNA reads TGTGCCAGCACCTTCGAAGAGACACCCACCGGGGAGCTGTTTTTT. Amino acid sequence: CASTFEETPTGELFF.